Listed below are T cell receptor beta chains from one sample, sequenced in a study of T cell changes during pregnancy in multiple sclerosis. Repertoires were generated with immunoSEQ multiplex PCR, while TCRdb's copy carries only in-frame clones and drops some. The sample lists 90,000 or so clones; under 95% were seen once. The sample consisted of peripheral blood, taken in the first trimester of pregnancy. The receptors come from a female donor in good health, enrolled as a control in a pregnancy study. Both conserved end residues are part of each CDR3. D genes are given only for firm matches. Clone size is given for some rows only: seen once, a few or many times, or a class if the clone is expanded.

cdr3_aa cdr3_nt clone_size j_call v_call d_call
CSVEATGTGEQYF TGCAGCGTTGAAGCAACCGGGACAGGGGAGCAGTACTTC NA TRBJ2-7 TRBV29-1 TRBD1
CASRDRGISNQPQHF TGTGCCAGCAGAGACAGGGGAATTAGCAATCAGCCCCAGCATTTT NA TRBJ1-5 TRBV6-1 TRBD1
CASSQQVDQPQHF TGTGCCAGCTCACAGCAAGTGGATCAGCCCCAGCATTTT NA TRBJ1-5 TRBV18 NA
CASSLSGQGSGYTF TGTGCCAGCAGCTTATCAGGACAGGGCTCTGGCTACACCTTC NA TRBJ1-2 TRBV7-9 TRBD1
CSVESPWQRNTEAFF TGCAGCGTTGAATCACCCTGGCAAAGGAACACTGAAGCTTTCTTT NA TRBJ1-1 TRBV29-1 NA
CASSETVSNYGYTF TGTGCCAGCAGTGAGACAGTCTCTAACTATGGCTACACCTTC NA TRBJ1-2 TRBV6-1 NA
CASRLITGGDGYTF TGTGCCAGCAGACTAATAACAGGGGGCGATGGCTACACCTTC once TRBJ1-2 TRBV28 TRBD1
CATRAGADPYGYTF TGTGCCACCAGGGCGGGAGCAGACCCCTATGGCTACACCTTC few TRBJ1-2 TRBV15 NA
CASSHPQGMNTEAFF TGTGCCAGCAGCCACCCCCAGGGGATGAACACTGAAGCTTTCTTT NA TRBJ1-1 TRBV4-2 NA
CASSFTAGGPNEQFF TGTGCCAGCAGCTTTACGGCGGGGGGGCCCAATGAGCAGTTCTTC NA TRBJ2-1 TRBV11-2 TRBD2
CASSLAGAGNTEAFF TGTGCCAGCAGCTTAGCGGGGGCAGGGAACACTGAAGCTTTCTTT NA TRBJ1-1 TRBV7-6 NA
CASSGIPTRSSTDTQYF TGTGCCAGCAGTGGAATACCAACTAGATCTAGCACAGATACGCAGTATTTT NA TRBJ2-3 TRBV27 NA
CAGSSGGPNEQFF TGTGCCGGGTCCAGCGGGGGGCCCAATGAGCAGTTCTTC NA TRBJ2-1 TRBV30 TRBD2
CASSQPDRVAYEQYF TGCGCCAGCAGCCAACCGGACAGGGTGGCCTACGAGCAGTACTTC NA TRBJ2-7 TRBV4-1 TRBD1
CASSLAGSGGNNEQFF TGTGCCAGCAGCTTAGCTGGTAGCGGGGGAAACAATGAGCAGTTCTTC NA TRBJ2-1 TRBV11-2 TRBD2
CASSSRDRATEAFF TGTGCCAGCAGCTCCCGGGACAGGGCCACTGAAGCTTTCTTT NA TRBJ1-1 TRBV7-2 TRBD1
CASTDTFSGNTIYF TGTGCCAGCACGGACACGTTCTCTGGAAACACCATATATTTT NA TRBJ1-3 TRBV18 NA
CASSLAPLYGNQPQHF TGTGCCAGCAGCTTGGCCCCTCTTTATGGCAATCAGCCCCAGCATTTT NA TRBJ1-5 TRBV5-5 NA
CASSPLSLGRGSYEQYF TGTGCCAGCTCACCATTATCGTTAGGCAGGGGGTCCTACGAGCAGTACTTC NA TRBJ2-7 TRBV18 TRBD1
CATSRAAGKGTGELFF TGTGCCACCAGCAGAGCGGCGGGGAAGGGGACCGGGGAGCTGTTTTTT NA TRBJ2-2 TRBV15 NA
CASTDGGLEGYTF TGTGCCAGCACCGACGGGGGTCTTGAAGGCTACACCTTC NA TRBJ1-2 TRBV6-1 NA
CASRLAPSTDTQYF TGTGCCAGCAGACTAGCCCCAAGCACAGATACGCAGTATTTT NA TRBJ2-3 TRBV7-3 NA